Many counts were recorded for the clone carrying this T cell receptor (beta chain). Arm-PCR with iRepertoire HTBI primers amplified the CDR3 regions for these TCR beta libraries. TCRdb processed the multiplex PCR reads anew with MiXCR; each CDR3 protein has one entry. The repertoire consists of 250,000 to 300,000 distinct CDR3 sequences, with around 19% occurring once and the leading ten covering 13% to 15%. Time point noted: newly diagnosed GD, antithyroid drugs for less than 3 months. From RNA extracted from PBMCs, the TCR library was made. This sample was included in a study of regulatory T cells in long-lasting Graves disease. The length of the CDR3 is 16 residues. The germline CDR1 and CDR2 sequences are LGHNT and FRNRAP. J was trimmed by 2 bases and V by 3 bases; bases with no gene match: 7. Another study also made use of these data, one on T cells in Graves' hyperthyroidism and ophthalmopathy.

This sequence was found in a woman in her thirties with Graves disease. Sequencing used peripheral blood mononuclear cells (PBMCs), obtained at new diagnosis, from a patient treated with antithyroid drugs. The V gene is TRBV12-5, the J gene TRBJ1-2; 9 nucleotides match TRBD1. The CDR3 is CASGFLGTGPNYGYTF. The CDR3 region has the DNA TGTGCTAGTGGTTTCCTTGGGACAGGGCCAAACTATGGCTACACCTTC.